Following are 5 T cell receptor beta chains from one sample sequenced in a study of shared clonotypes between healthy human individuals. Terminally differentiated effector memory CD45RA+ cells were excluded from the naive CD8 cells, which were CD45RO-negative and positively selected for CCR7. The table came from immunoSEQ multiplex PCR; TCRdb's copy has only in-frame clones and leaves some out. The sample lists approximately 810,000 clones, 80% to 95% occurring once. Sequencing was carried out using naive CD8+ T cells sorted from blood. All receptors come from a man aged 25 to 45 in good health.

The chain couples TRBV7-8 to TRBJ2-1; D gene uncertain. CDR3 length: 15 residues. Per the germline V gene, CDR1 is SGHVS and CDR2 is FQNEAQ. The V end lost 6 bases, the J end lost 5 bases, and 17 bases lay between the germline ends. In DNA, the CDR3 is TGTGCCAGCAGATCCAGTATTGGCCTTCACAATGAGCAGTTCTTC. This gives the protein CASRSSIGLHNEQFF.

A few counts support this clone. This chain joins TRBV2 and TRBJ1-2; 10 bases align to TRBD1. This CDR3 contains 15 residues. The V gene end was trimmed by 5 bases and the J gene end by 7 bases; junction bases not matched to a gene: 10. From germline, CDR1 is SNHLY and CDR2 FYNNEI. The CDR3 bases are TGTGCCAGCAGTCCGGGACAGGGGACTTGGGGTGGCTACACCTTC. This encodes CASSPGQGTWGGYTF. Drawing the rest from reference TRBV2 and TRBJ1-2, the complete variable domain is EPEVTQTPSHQVTQMGQEVILRCVPISNHLYFYWYRQILGQKVEFLVSFYNNEISEKSEIFDDQFSVERPDGSNFTLKIRSTKLEDSAMYFCASSPGQGTWGGYTFGSGTRLTVV.

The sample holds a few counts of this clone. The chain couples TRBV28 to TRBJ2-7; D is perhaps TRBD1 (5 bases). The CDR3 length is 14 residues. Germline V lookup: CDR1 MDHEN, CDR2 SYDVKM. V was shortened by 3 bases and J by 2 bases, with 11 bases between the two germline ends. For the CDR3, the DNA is TGTGCCAGCAGTTTTAACCGCAGGGCCTACGAGCAGTACTTC. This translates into CASSFNRRAYEQYF.

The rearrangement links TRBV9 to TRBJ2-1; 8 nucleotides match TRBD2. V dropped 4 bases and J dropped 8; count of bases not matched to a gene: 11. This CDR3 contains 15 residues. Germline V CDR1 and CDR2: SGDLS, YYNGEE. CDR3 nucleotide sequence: TGTGCCAGCAGCCCCGGGACTAGTTCAGGATATGAGCAGTTCTTC. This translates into CASSPGTSSGYEQFF.

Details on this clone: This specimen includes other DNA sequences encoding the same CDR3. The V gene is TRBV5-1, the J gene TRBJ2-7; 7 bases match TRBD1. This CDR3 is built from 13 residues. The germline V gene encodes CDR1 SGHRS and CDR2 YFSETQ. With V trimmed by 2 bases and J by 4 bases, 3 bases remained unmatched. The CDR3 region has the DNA TGCGCCAGCAGCTTTAGGACAGGATACGAGCAGTACTTC. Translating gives CASSFRTGYEQYF.